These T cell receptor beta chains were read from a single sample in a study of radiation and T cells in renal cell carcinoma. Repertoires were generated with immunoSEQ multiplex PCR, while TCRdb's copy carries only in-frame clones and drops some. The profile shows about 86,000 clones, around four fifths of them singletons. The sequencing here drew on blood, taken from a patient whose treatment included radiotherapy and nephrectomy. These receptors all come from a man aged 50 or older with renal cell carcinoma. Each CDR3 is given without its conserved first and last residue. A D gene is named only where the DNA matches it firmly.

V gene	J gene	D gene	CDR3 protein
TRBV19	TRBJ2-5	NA	ASSMAGAETQY
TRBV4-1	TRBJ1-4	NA	ASSRTGTGVGNEKLF
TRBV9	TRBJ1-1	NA	ASSGGTSTEAF
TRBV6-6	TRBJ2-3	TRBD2	ASSYQLAISTDTQY
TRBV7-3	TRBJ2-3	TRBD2	ASSLGTNRGTDTQY
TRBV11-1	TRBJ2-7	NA	ASSSSYEQY
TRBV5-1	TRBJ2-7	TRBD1	ASSLEGTGWDEQY
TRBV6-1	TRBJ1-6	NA	ASSVTQRGGSPLH
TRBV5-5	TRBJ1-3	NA	ASSLPGALGNTIY
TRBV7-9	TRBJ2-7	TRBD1	ASSLVGGDRGSEQY
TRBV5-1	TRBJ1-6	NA	ASSFETFPSPLH
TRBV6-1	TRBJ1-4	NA	ASSEGREKLF
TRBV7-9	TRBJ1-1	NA	ASSLQGLNTEAF
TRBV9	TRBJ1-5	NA	ASSVEQNQPQH
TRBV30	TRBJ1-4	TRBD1	AADRGAEKLF
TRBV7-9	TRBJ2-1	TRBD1	ASTSRTGRNEQF
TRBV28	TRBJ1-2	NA	ASSLAATITVNYGYT
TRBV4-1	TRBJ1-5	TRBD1	ASSQQGADNQPQH
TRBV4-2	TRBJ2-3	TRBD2	ASSHGTSGRGDTQY
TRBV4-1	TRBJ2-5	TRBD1	ASSLLGQGAVGETQY
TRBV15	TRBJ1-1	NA	ATRSGFSGTEAF
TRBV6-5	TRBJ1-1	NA	ASSYIPGSMNTEAF
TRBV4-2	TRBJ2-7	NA	ASSQDSGPFYEQY
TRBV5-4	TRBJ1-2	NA	ASSLVGGGGYGYT
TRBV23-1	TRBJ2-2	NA	ASSQLPKADYTGELF
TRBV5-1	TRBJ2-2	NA	ASSSDFWTRHRELF
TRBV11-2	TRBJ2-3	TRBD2	ASSLVAGGQITDTQY
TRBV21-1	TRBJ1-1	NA	ASSHRDRVRTLGMNTEAF
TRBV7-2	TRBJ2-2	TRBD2	ASSLVGGTIGELF
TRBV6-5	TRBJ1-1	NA	ASSYRQRNTEAF
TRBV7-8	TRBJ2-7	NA	ASSLGYRVPIHEQY
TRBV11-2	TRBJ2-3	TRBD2	ASGQLAGEADTQY
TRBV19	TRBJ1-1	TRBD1	ASSSRQGASLNTEAF
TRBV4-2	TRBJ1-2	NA	ASSPGDTEYLFGYT
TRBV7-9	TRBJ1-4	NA	ASSFAGEEELF
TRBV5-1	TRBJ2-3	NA	ASSLQGRTDTQY
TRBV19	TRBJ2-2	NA	ASAPRPSGYLANTGELF
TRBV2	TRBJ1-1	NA	ASRVGELSTEAF